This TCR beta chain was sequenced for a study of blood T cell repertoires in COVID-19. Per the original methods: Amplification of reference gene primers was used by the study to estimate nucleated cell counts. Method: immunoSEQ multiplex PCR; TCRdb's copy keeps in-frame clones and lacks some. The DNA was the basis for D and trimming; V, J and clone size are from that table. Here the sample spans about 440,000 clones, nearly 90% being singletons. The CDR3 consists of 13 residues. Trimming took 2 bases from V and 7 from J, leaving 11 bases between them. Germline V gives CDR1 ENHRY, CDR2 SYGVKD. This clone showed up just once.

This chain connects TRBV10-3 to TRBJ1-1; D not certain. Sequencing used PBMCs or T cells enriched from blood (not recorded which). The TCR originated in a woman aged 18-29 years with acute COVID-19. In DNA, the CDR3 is TGTGCCATCAGTGAGAACGAGTCGTGTGAAGCTTTCTTT. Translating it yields CAISENESCEAFF.